Listed below are T cell receptor beta chains from one sample, sequenced in a study of response to subunit inactivated influenza vaccine. TCRdb processed the RT-PCR reads anew with MiXCR; each CDR3 protein has one entry. The sample has 860,000 or so distinct CDR3 sequences; 21% are singletons. Specimen: PBMCs from blood, collected 5 to 6 days after vaccination. These receptors all come from a man aged 50 to 59 who received an inactivated influenza vaccine. CDR3s leave out the opening cysteine and the closing phenylalanine or tryptophan.

TRBV4-3 ASSQASGANTGELF
TRBV5-6 ASSSARAPGANVLT
TRBV7-9 ASSLVLGAYNEQF
TRBV28 ASKPSGRPQETQY
TRBV7-2 ASSPNQRGSYNEQF
TRBV4-3 ASSQDLSGGYT
TRBV20-1 SANTMQGSQPQH
TRBV15 ATSRGTGPYEQY
TRBV3-1 ASSQVTAQYNEQF
TRBV29-1 SVAPGLAGSHEQY
TRBV29-1 SVPGAAEQY
TRBV7-8 ASSLVTHSYEQY
TRBV7-9 ASSREREPETQY
TRBV20-1 SAKQTFNQPQH
TRBV29-1 SARAGTAQFQQY
TRBV7-2 ASSPAGVGGEQY
TRBV11-2 ASSLVGGGTLSYNEQF
TRBV6-1 ASSAHGGGLGQETQY
TRBV7-2 ASSLSPRGDEQF
TRBV20-1 SATTGPLGAYEQY
TRBV4-2 ASSPWTGIDTGELF
TRBV5-1 ASSLGAGSSSPLH
TRBV5-1 ASKLGRAPSYEQY
TRBV4-2 ASSPESTSRETQY
TRBV6-5 ASSYSLPSGRGHEQY
TRBV5-1 ASSWGQGTEAF
TRBV3-1 ASSDGLAVEQF
TRBV20-1 SARDGGGRASTDTQY
TRBV29-1 SVEGYRAGNEQY
TRBV7-6 ASSWGTTYTGELF
TRBV5-1 ASSLEQVSYNEQF